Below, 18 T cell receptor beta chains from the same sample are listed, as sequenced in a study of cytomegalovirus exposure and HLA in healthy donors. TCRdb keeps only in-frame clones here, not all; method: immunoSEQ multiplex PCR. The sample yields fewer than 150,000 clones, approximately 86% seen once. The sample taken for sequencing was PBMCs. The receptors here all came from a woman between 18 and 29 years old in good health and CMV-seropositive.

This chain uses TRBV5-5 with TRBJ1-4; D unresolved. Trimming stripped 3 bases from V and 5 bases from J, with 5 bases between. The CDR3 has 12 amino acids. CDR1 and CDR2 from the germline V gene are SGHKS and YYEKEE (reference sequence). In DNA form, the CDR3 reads TGTGCCAGCAGCTGGCAGAATGAAAAACTGTTTTTT. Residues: CASSWQNEKLFF. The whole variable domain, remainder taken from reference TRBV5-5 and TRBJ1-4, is DAGVTQSPTHLIKTRGQQVTLRCSPISGHKSVSWYQQVLGQGPQFIFQYYEKEERGRGNFPDRFSARQFPNYSSELNVNALLLGDSALYLCASSWQNEKLFFGSGTQLSVL.

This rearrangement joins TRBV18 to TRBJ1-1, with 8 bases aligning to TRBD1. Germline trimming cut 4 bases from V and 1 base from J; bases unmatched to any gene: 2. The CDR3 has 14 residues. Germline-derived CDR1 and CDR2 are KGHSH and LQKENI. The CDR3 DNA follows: TGTGCCAGCTCACTCGGACAGGGGAACACTGAAGCTTTCTTT. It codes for CASSLGQGNTEAFF. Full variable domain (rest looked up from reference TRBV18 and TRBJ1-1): NAGVMQNPRHLVRRRGQEARLRCSPMKGHSHVYWYRQLPEEGLKFMVYLQKENIIDESGMPKERFSAEFPKEGPSILRIQQVVRGDSAAYFCASSLGQGNTEAFFGQGTRLTVV.

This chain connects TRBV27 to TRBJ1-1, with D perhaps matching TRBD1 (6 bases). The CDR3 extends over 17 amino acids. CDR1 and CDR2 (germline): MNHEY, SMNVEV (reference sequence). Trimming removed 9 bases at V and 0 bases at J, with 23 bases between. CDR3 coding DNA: TGTGCCAGTTTCTCCTTGGGGGTGAGGGGGATGAACACTGAAGCTTTCTTT. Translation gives CASFSLGVRGMNTEAFF.

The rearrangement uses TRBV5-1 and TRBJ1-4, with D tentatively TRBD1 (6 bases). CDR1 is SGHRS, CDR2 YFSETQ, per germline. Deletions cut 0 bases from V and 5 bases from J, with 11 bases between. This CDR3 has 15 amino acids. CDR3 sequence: CASSLAGGRNEKLFF. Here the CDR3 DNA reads TGCGCCAGCAGCTTGGCGGGGGGCCGCAATGAAAAACTGTTTTTT.

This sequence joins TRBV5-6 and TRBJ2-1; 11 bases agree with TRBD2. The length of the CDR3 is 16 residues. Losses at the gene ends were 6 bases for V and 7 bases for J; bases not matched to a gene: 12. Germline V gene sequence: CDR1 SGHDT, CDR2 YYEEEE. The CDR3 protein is CASIPSTSGKRNEQFF. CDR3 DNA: TGTGCCAGCATCCCTTCGACTAGCGGGAAAAGAAATGAGCAGTTCTTC.

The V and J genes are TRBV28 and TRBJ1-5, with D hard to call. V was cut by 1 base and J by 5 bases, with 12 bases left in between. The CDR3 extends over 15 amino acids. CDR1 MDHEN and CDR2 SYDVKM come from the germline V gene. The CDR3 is CASSLSGVHYQPQHF. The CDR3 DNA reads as TGTGCCAGCAGTTTATCCGGGGTTCATTATCAGCCCCAGCATTTT.

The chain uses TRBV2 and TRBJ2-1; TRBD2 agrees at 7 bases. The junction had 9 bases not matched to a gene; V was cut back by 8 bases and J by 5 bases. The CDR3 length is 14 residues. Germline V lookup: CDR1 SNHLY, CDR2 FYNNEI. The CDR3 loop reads CASAVTSAHNEQFF. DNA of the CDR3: TGTGCCAGCGCCGTTACTAGCGCCCACAATGAGCAGTTCTTC.

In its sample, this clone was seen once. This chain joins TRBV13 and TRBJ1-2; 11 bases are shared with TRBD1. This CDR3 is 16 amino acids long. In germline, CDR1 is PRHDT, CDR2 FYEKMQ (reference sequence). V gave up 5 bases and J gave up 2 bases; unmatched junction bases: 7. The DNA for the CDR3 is TGTGCCAGCAGCGCGGACAGGGGGCGGCGGAACTATGGCTACACCTTC. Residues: CASSADRGRRNYGYTF.

The CDR3 DNA is TGTGCCATCAGTGAGTCGGGCGGGAGGGCCGCCGAGCAGTACTTC. Translation gives CAISESGGRAAEQYF. The genes are TRBV10-3 and TRBJ2-7; 9 nucleotides align to TRBD2. V was clipped by 0 bases and J by 6 bases; unmatched bases: 6. The CDR3 is 15 amino acids. CDR1 is ENHRY, CDR2 SYGVKD, per germline.

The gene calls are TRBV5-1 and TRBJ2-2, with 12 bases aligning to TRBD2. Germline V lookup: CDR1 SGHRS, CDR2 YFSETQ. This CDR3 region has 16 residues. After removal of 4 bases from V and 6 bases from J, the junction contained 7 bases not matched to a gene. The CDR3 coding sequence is TGCGCCAGCAGCGTTTCTAGCGGGGGGGCGTCCGGGGAGCTGTTTTTT. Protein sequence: CASSVSSGGASGELFF.

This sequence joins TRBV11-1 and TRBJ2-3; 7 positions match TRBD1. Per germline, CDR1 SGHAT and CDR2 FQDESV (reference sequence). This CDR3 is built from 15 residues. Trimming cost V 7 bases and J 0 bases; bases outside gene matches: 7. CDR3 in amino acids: CASTQGVWSTDTQYF. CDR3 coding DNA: TGTGCCAGCACCCAGGGGGTCTGGAGCACAGATACGCAGTATTTT.

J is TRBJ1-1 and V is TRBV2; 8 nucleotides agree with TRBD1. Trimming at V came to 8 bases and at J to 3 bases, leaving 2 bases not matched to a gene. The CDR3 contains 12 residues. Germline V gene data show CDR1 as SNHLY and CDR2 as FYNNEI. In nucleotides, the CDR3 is TGTGCCAGCGGACAGGGATACACTGAAGCTTTCTTT. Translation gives CASGQGYTEAFF.

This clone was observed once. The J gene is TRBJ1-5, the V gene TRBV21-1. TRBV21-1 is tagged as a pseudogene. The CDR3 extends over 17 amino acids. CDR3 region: CASSDTPGKGSNQPQHF. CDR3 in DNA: TGTGCCAGCAGCGATACTCCGGGGAAAGGGAGCAATCAGCCCCAGCATTTT.

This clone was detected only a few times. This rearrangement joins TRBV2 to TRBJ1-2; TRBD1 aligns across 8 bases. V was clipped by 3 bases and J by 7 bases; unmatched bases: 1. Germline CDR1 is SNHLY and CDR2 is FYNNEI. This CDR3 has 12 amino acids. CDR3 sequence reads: CASSDGTGGYTF. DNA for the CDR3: TGTGCCAGCAGTGACGGGACAGGTGGCTACACCTTC.

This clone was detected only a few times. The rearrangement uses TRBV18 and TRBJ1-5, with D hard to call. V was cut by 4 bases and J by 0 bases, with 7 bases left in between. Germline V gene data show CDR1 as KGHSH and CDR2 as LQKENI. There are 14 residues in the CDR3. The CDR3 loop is CASSRTNSNQPQHF. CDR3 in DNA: TGTGCCAGCTCACGAACAAATAGCAATCAGCCCCAGCATTTT.

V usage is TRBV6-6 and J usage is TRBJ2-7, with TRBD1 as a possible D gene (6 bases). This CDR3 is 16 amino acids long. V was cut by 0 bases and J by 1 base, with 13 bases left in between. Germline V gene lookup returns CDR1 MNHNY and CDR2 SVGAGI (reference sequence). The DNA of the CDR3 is TGTGCCAGCAGTTACTCGCAGGGGTCTTTGTCCTACGAGCAGTACTTC. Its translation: CASSYSQGSLSYEQYF.

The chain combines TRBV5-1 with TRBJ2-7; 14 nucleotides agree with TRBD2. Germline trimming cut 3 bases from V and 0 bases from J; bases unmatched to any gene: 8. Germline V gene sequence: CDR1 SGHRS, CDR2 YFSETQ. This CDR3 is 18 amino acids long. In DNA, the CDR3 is TGCGCCAGCAGCTCGGGACTAGCGGGAGTAATTAGCTCCTACGAGCAGTACTTC. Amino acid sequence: CASSSGLAGVISSYEQYF. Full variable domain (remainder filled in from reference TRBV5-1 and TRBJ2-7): KAGVTQTPRYLIKTRGQQVTLSCSPISGHRSVSWYQQTPGQGLQFLFEYFSETQRNKGNFPGRFSGRQFSNSRSEMNVSTLELGDSALYLCASSSGLAGVISSYEQYFGPGTRLTVT.

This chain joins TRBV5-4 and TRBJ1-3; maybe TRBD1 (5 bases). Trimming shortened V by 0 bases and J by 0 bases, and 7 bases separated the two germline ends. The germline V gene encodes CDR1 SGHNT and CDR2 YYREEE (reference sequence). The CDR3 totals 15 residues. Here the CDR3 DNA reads TGTGCCAGCAGCTTGGGACAGATCTCTGGAAACACCATATATTTT. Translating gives CASSLGQISGNTIYF.